This T cell receptor (beta chain) was recorded in a study of blood T cell repertoires in COVID-19. Comment on this clone: An end of the junction differs from the germline gene, which may be a read error.

Sequencing used immunoSEQ multiplex PCR; TCRdb keeps in-frame clones, though not all of them. The table has more than 45,000 clones, approximately 83% seen once. Germline V lookup: CDR1 LGHDT, CDR2 YNNKEL (reference sequence). This CDR3 has 15 amino acids. The sequenced sample consisted of peripheral blood. The clonotype was recovered from a woman older than 75 with acute or convalescent COVID-19. The chain links TRBV3-1 (or the pseudogene TRBV3-2) to TRBJ1-2; TRBD1 agrees at 7 bases. The CDR3 here is CASTQRQGGNYGYTF. The CDR3 DNA is TGTGCCAGCACCCAAAGACAGGGTGGAAACTATGGCTACACCTTC.